This T cell receptor beta chain was found in a study of T cell responses to AZD1222 COVID-19 vaccine. Study results and caveats: Within unmutated variant regions lay the reported targets of nearly half of spike-specific TCRs.

Remarks on this clone: The target antigen is unknown.

Looked up from germline, CDR1 is MNHEY and CDR2 is SMNVEV (reference sequence). Trimming took 5 bases from V and 1 from J, leaving 8 bases between them. CDR3 size: 13 residues. Timing groups of about 4 and about 12 weeks for second doses were pooled. Here immunoSEQ multiplex PCR was the method, and the copy in TCRdb shows in-frame clones only, minus some. The sample yields 150,000 to 180,000 clones, around nine tenths seen once. The clonotype originates from an adult who received the AZD1222 COVID-19 vaccine. The chain uses TRBV27 and TRBJ1-1; weak D call: TRBD1 (5 bases). Sequencing used peripheral blood, obtained 28 days after the second AZD1222 dose. The CDR3 nucleotides are TGTGCCAGCAGTCTAGGACAGAACACTGAAGCTTTCTTT. This sequence encodes CASSLGQNTEAFF.